Each of the 28 T cell receptor beta chains below was sequenced from the same sample in a study of T cell responses to AZD1222 COVID-19 vaccine. TCRdb keeps only in-frame clones here, not all; method: immunoSEQ multiplex PCR. The table lists 45,000 to 65,000 clones, 75% to 90% of them singletons. This specimen consisted of peripheral blood, obtained on day 0 of AZD1222 vaccination. Receptor source: an adult in good health.

V is TRBV5-6 and J is TRBJ2-2; D not certain. The germline V and J ends were trimmed by 0 bases and 6 bases, with 12 bases remaining between them. From germline, CDR1 is SGHDT and CDR2 YYEEEE. The CDR3 contains 15 residues. In DNA, the CDR3 is TGTGCCAGCAGCTTGGCTCTAGATCGGCCCGGGGAGCTGTTTTTT. Translation gives CASSLALDRPGELFF. The variable domain in full, with the rest retrieved from reference TRBV5-6 and TRBJ2-2, is DAGVTQSPTHLIKTRGQQVTLRCSPKSGHDTVSWYQQALGQGPQFIFQYYEEEERQRGNFPDRFSGHQFPNYSSELNVNALLLGDSALYLCASSLALDRPGELFFGEGSRLTVL.

The chain has TRBV6-1 and TRBJ1-2; possible D gene TRBD1, 5 bases. This CDR3 contains 13 residues. Germline V gene lookup returns CDR1 MNHNS and CDR2 SASEGT. Trimming stripped 2 bases from V and 5 bases from J, with 9 bases between. The CDR3 loop is CASSESQGYGYTF. Here the CDR3 DNA reads TGTGCCAGCAGTGAAAGTCAGGGATATGGCTACACCTTC.

The V call is TRBV5-4, the J call TRBJ1-5; no reliable D call. This CDR3 is built from 15 residues. V was shortened by 4 bases and J by 2 bases, with 13 bases between the two germline ends. Germline V gene data show CDR1 as SGHNT and CDR2 as YYREEE (reference sequence). The CDR3 reads CASSRFGTGNQPQHF. CDR3 nucleotides: TGTGCCAGCAGCCGTTTTGGTACAGGCAATCAGCCCCAGCATTTT.

V and J are TRBV5-1 and TRBJ2-5; D remains ambiguous. CDR1 is SGHRS, CDR2 YFSETQ, per germline. V dropped 1 base and J dropped 2 bases, with 6 bases sitting between them. There are 13 residues in the CDR3. The CDR3 is CASSLSLQETQYF. Written as DNA, the CDR3 is TGCGCCAGCAGCTTGTCCCTACAAGAGACCCAGTACTTC.

V and J are TRBV12-3 or TRBV12-4 and TRBJ1-1, with 7 positions matching TRBD1. The CDR3 is 13 amino acids. The V gene end was trimmed by 7 bases and the J gene end by 3 bases; junction bases not matched to a gene: 5. CDR3 sequence reads: CASILRGDTEAFF. The DNA of the CDR3 is TGTGCCAGCATCCTCAGGGGGGACACTGAAGCTTTCTTT.

This chain uses TRBV24-1 with TRBJ2-5; tentative D call: TRBD1 (5 bases). Germline V CDR1 and CDR2: KGHDR, SFDVKD. The germline V and J ends were trimmed by 5 bases and 0 bases, with 9 bases remaining between them. CDR3 size: 14 residues. This chain's CDR3 is CATSAGQYQETQYF. The DNA for the CDR3 is TGTGCCACCAGTGCTGGACAATACCAAGAGACCCAGTACTTC.

The V call is TRBV6-1, the J call TRBJ1-2, with TRBD1 matching over 9 bases. After removal of 7 bases from V and 2 bases from J, the junction contained 8 bases not matched to a gene. The germline V gene encodes CDR1 MNHNS and CDR2 SASEGT. The CDR3 sequence is 15 residues long. The CDR3 nucleotides are TGTGCCAGCAACGGAGCGGGACAGGGAAACTATGGCTACACCTTC. It yields the protein CASNGAGQGNYGYTF.

J is TRBJ2-7 and V is TRBV5-1; 11 positions agree with TRBD2. This CDR3 contains 14 residues. V trimming: 5 bases; J trimming: 6 bases; junction bases outside the gene matches: 7. Germline V gene sequence: CDR1 SGHRS, CDR2 YFSETQ. The CDR3 spells CASSQGLAATEQYF. CDR3 bases: TGCGCCAGCAGTCAGGGACTAGCGGCCACCGAGCAGTACTTC.

This clone was counted once. The J gene is TRBJ2-1, the V gene TRBV7-2, with D possibly being TRBD1 or TRBD2 (6 bases each). The V end was cut by 1 base, the J end by 6 bases, with 16 bases between. This CDR3 has 16 residues. Germline values: CDR1 SGHTA, CDR2 FQGNSA. The CDR3 protein is CASSLVSGWGANEQFF. CDR3 nucleotide sequence: TGTGCCAGCAGCTTAGTCTCGGGTTGGGGGGCCAATGAGCAGTTCTTC.

This clone was seen a handful of times. V usage is TRBV5-1 and J usage is TRBJ2-3; D call uncertain. Trimming shortened V by 5 bases and J by 9 bases, and 10 bases separated the two germline ends. Germline V gene data show CDR1 as SGHRS and CDR2 as YFSETQ. This CDR3 has 11 residues. This chain's CDR3 is CASSAFVTQYF. The CDR3 DNA is TGCGCCAGCAGTGCCTTCGTGACGCAGTATTTT. The whole variable domain, filled in from reference TRBV5-1 and TRBJ2-3, reads KAGVTQTPRYLIKTRGQQVTLSCSPISGHRSVSWYQQTPGQGLQFLFEYFSETQRNKGNFPGRFSGRQFSNSRSEMNVSTLELGDSALYLCASSAFVTQYFGPGTRLTVL.

This chain connects TRBV20-1 to TRBJ2-1; D is undetermined. V was trimmed by 6 bases and J by 6 bases, leaving 9 bases between them. CDR1 and CDR2 from the germline V gene are DFQATT and SNEGSKA (reference sequence). The CDR3 length is 11 residues. The CDR3 spells CSAPVSNEQFF. CDR3 coding DNA: TGCAGTGCCCCCGTCTCCAATGAGCAGTTCTTC.

J is TRBJ2-2 and V is TRBV5-6; D is unresolved. Trimming took off 0 bases at V and 4 bases at J, with 13 bases between the two ends. Germline V gene data show CDR1 as SGHDT and CDR2 as YYEEEE. This CDR3 has 16 residues. The CDR3 protein is CASSLVVGTVTGELFF. The DNA for the CDR3 is TGTGCCAGCAGCTTGGTTGTGGGCACCGTCACCGGGGAGCTGTTTTTT.

Only a few counts were recorded for this clone. CDR3 residues: CAWSVLTGWDTEAFF. In DNA form, the CDR3 reads TGTGCCTGGAGTGTACTAACGGGGTGGGACACTGAAGCTTTCTTT. The gene calls are TRBV30 and TRBJ1-1; D uncertain. The CDR3 extends over 15 amino acids. V lost 0 bases to trimming and J lost 3 bases, with 14 bases between them. Germline V gene lookup returns CDR1 GTSNPN and CDR2 SVGIG (reference sequence).

This chain joins TRBV10-3 and TRBJ2-3; 7 bases fit TRBD1. The junction had 5 bases not matched to a gene; V was cut back by 6 bases and J by 2 bases. In germline, CDR1 is ENHRY, CDR2 SYGVKD. The CDR3 loop spans 14 amino acids. As DNA, the CDR3 is TGTGCCATCAGGGGGGACAGAGACACAGATACGCAGTATTTT. Its translation: CAIRGDRDTDTQYF.

The V call is TRBV7-3, the J call TRBJ2-2; a possible D gene is TRBD2 (6 bases). The CDR3 runs 17 residues. V was shortened by 3 bases and J by 1 base, with 15 bases between the two germline ends. Germline V gene lookup returns CDR1 SGHTA and CDR2 FQGTGA. Here the CDR3 reads CASSLGLARGNTGELFF. CDR3 nucleotides: TGTGCCAGCAGCTTGGGACTCGCGAGAGGGAACACCGGGGAGCTGTTTTTT. The full variable domain, rest sourced from reference TRBV7-3 and TRBJ2-2, is GAGVSQTPSNKVTEKGKYVELRCDPISGHTALYWYRQSLGQGPEFLIYFQGTGAADDSGLPNDRFFAVRPEGSVSTLKIQRTERGDSAVYLCASSLGLARGNTGELFFGEGSRLTVL.

The rearrangement links TRBV25-1 to TRBJ1-3; D might be TRBD1 (5 bases). The germline V gene has CDR1 MGHDK and CDR2 SYGVNS. V was shortened by 3 bases and J by 4 bases, with 19 bases between the two germline ends. The CDR3 loop spans 17 amino acids. CDR3 in amino acids: CASSEGAGTAAGNTIYF. In DNA form, the CDR3 reads TGTGCCAGCAGTGAGGGAGCCGGGACCGCGGCCGGAAACACCATATATTTT.

The CDR3 bases are TGTGCCCGGCGACAGGGGGCGGAAAAACTGTTTTTT. Protein sequence: CARRQGAEKLFF. The chain employs TRBV30 and TRBJ1-4; TRBD1 aligns across 10 bases. V lost 8 bases to trimming and J lost 8 bases; unmatched junction nucleotides: 5. In germline, CDR1 is GTSNPN, CDR2 SVGIG (reference sequence). The CDR3 is 12 amino acids.

The rearrangement joins TRBV6-1 to TRBJ2-2; D not certain. Trimming cost V 3 bases and J 4 bases, with 6 bases left between them. The CDR3 is 13 amino acids. Per the germline V gene, CDR1 is MNHNS and CDR2 is SASEGT. CDR3 protein: CASSEVLTGELFF. CDR3 nucleotides: TGTGCCAGCAGTGAGGTACTCACCGGGGAGCTGTTTTTT.

In this sample, this clone turned up once. CDR3 DNA: TGTGCCAGCAGTTATGACGAAGGCGAGCAGTACTTC. Amino acid sequence: CASSYDEGEQYF. The rearrangement joins TRBV2 to TRBJ2-7; D is ambiguous. Trimming removed 5 bases at V and 6 bases at J, with 11 bases between. The length of the CDR3 is 12 residues. Per the germline V gene, CDR1 is SNHLY and CDR2 is FYNNEI.

A word on this clone: One end of the junction fails to match germline, which may point to a read error. V gene TRBV3-1 (or the pseudogene TRBV3-2) combines with J gene TRBJ2-3, with D tentatively TRBD1 or TRBD2 (5 bases each). This CDR3 region has 13 residues. The germline V gene encodes CDR1 LGHDT and CDR2 YNNKEL (reference sequence). This CDR3 is CASSQGPVGEWDF. DNA for the CDR3: TGTGCCAGCAGCCAAGGACCGGTGGGGGAGTGGGATTTT.

For the CDR3, the DNA is TGTGCCAGCAGCTTAGCGGGAGCGGGAGGGACCACAGATACGCAGTATTTT. Residues: CASSLAGAGGTTDTQYF. The chain has TRBV7-2 and TRBJ2-3, with 10 bases fitting TRBD2. The CDR3 totals 17 residues. V dropped 0 bases and J dropped 2; count of bases not matched to a gene: 5. Germline V gene sequence: CDR1 SGHTA, CDR2 FQGNSA.

In the case of this clone: Other DNA variants within this sample encode the same CDR3. The gene calls are TRBV5-1 and TRBJ2-1; 13 nucleotides agree with TRBD2. This CDR3 has 16 residues. CDR1 and CDR2 (germline): SGHRS, YFSETQ. V lost 3 bases to trimming and J lost 0 bases; unmatched junction nucleotides: 0. The chain's CDR3 is CASSWTSGSSYNEQFF. CDR3 nucleotides: TGCGCCAGCAGCTGGACTAGCGGGAGCTCCTACAATGAGCAGTTCTTC.

The genes are TRBV9 and TRBJ1-3, with D unresolved. CDR3 length: 16 residues. The ends were cut back, 4 bases at V and 2 bases at J, with 16 bases in the middle. Germline V gene sequence: CDR1 SGDLS, CDR2 YYNGEE. The CDR3 is CASSLNAQGAGNTIYF. The CDR3 DNA sequence: TGTGCCAGCAGCCTCAATGCCCAAGGCGCTGGAAACACCATATATTTT.

The gene calls are TRBV15 and TRBJ2-1, with 15 positions matching TRBD2. Germline CDR1 reads LNHNV; CDR2 reads YYDKDF (reference sequence). CDR3 size: 15 residues. Trimming at V came to 5 bases and at J to 7 bases, leaving 3 bases not matched to a gene. Written as DNA, the CDR3 is TGTGCCACCAGCTTTGGACTAGCGGGAGGGAATGAGCAGTTCTTC. Protein sequence: CATSFGLAGGNEQFF.

Written as DNA, the CDR3 is TGTGCCAGTAGTCGTTCTAGCGGGAGTGGAGATACGCAGTATTTT. It translates to CASSRSSGSGDTQYF. The J gene is TRBJ2-3, the V gene TRBV19, with 10 nucleotides matching TRBD2. Germline V gene lookup returns CDR1 LNHDA and CDR2 SQIVND (reference sequence). V trimming: 5 bases; J trimming: 5 bases; junction bases outside the gene matches: 7. The CDR3 runs to 15 residues.

This chain uses TRBV13 with TRBJ2-2; unclear D gene. Trimming shortened V by 5 bases and J by 8 bases, and 15 bases separated the two germline ends. Per the germline V gene, CDR1 is PRHDT and CDR2 is FYEKMQ (reference sequence). The CDR3 runs 14 residues. This CDR3 reads CASSPPVGPGELFF. For the CDR3, the DNA is TGTGCCAGCAGCCCCCCAGTAGGTCCTGGGGAGCTGTTTTTT.

V gene TRBV14 combines with J gene TRBJ2-7, with no clear D. The ends were cut back, 0 bases at V and 2 bases at J, with 2 bases in the middle. Germline CDR1 is SGHDN and CDR2 is FVKESK. This CDR3 is built from 12 residues. CDR3 protein: CASSQDPYEQYF. In nucleotides, the CDR3 is TGTGCCAGCAGCCAAGATCCCTACGAGCAGTACTTC.

The chain links TRBV2 to TRBJ1-6; tentatively, D is TRBD1 (6 bases). This CDR3 spans 14 amino acids. The germline CDR1 and CDR2 sequences are SNHLY and FYNNEI. Trimming left V 10 bases short and J 7 bases short, with 17 bases between. The DNA for the CDR3 is TGTGCCAAGCGGGAACAGGGACTCAATTCACCCCTCCACTTT. Protein: CAKREQGLNSPLHF.